The clone carrying this TCR beta chain was detected only once. Its matching antigen is unknown. CDR3 size: 15 residues. Germline CDR1 LNHNV, CDR2 YYDKDF (reference sequence). Germline trimming cut 3 bases from V and 7 bases from J; bases unmatched to any gene: 6. This sample is part of a study of shared clonotypes between healthy human individuals. Study observations and caveats: The study sampled only blood, and tissue repertoires likely differ. Some clonotypes were shared by all four sorted-subset donors, while others were not shared. The non-shared ones had lower generation probabilities than the shared ones.

Participating donors were healthy, HIV-negative adults free of recent acute infections or vaccinations. Study processing details: Sequence data from immunoSEQ were junction-only and lacked quality scores; consequently, filtering differed. The table came from immunoSEQ multiplex PCR; TCRdb's copy has only in-frame clones and leaves some out. The D gene and trimming were derived from the DNA, and the V and J assignments and clone size from that table. The sample consists of fewer than 400,000 clones, around 74% of them appearing once. This clonotype was sampled from a man aged 25 to 45 in good health. The sequenced sample was memory CD4+ T cells sorted from blood. The subset was: CD45RA-negative fraction. The chain is built from TRBV15 and TRBJ2-2; 9 bases are a match to TRBD1. The CDR3 here is CATSRTGGMSGELFF. The CDR3 nucleotides are TGTGCCACCAGCAGGACAGGGGGAATGAGCGGGGAGCTGTTTTTT.